A single sample is the source of the 15 T cell receptor beta chains below, sequenced in a study of radiotherapy plus CTLA-4 blockade in lung cancer. This table comes from immunoSEQ multiplex PCR, and its TCRdb copy is limited to in-frame clones, with some not included. The sample includes 70,000 to 85,000 clones, less than 85% of them seen just once. Here the sequenced sample was peripheral blood, taken from a patient treated with radiotherapy plus ipilimumab. The receptors come from a human donor with non-small cell lung cancer whose response to radiotherapy plus ipilimumab could not be evaluated.

The V and J genes are TRBV4-1 and TRBJ1-1; D remains ambiguous. Germline V CDR1 and CDR2: MGHRA, YSYEKL. Trimming cost V 2 bases and J 5 bases, with 6 bases left between them. The length of the CDR3 is 12 residues. For the CDR3, the DNA is TGCGCCAGCAGCCAATCCCGGACTGAAGCTTTCTTT. Protein product: CASSQSRTEAFF.

This clone has only a few counts. J is TRBJ1-5 and V is TRBV28; no clear D gene. V was trimmed by 3 bases and J by 5 bases, leaving 11 bases between them. Germline CDR1 and CDR2: MDHEN and SYDVKM. The CDR3 is made up of 14 amino acids. The CDR3 sequence: CASSFSSSHQPQHF. CDR3 nucleotide sequence: TGTGCCAGCAGTTTTTCCTCCAGTCATCAGCCCCAGCATTTT.

The sample holds one count of this clone. The chain carries TRBV10-3 and TRBJ2-3; the D gene is possibly TRBD2 (5 bases). V was shortened by 0 bases and J by 3 bases, with 7 bases between the two germline ends. Germline-derived CDR1 and CDR2 are ENHRY and SYGVKD. CDR3 length: 14 amino acids. The CDR3 region is CAISESSGTDTQYF. The CDR3 DNA reads TGTGCCATCAGTGAGTCGTCGGGGACAGATACGCAGTATTTT.

The chain recombines TRBV11-3 with TRBJ2-7; possible D gene TRBD2, 5 bases. Germline V gives CDR1 SGHNT, CDR2 YENEEA. The CDR3 consists of 14 residues. Trimming pared 0 bases from V and 0 bases from J, leaving 6 bases between. In DNA, the CDR3 is TGTGCCAGCAGCTTAGAGGGGAGCTCCTACGAGCAGTACTTC. Amino acids: CASSLEGSSYEQYF.

The chain joins TRBV9 to TRBJ2-7; 12 bases align to TRBD2. The CDR3 is 15 residues long. The V gene end was trimmed by 0 bases and the J gene end by 4 bases; junction bases not matched to a gene: 2. Per the germline V gene, CDR1 is SGDLS and CDR2 is YYNGEE. Here the CDR3 reads CASSVGLAGVYEQYF. The CDR3 DNA reads TGTGCCAGCAGCGTAGGACTAGCGGGAGTATACGAGCAGTACTTC.

This clone occurred a few times. The rearrangement uses TRBV6-5 and TRBJ2-7; 7 positions agree with TRBD1. The germline CDR1 and CDR2 sequences are MNHEY and SVGAGI. V was clipped by 2 bases and J by 5 bases; unmatched bases: 6. This CDR3 has 14 residues. CDR3 loop: CASSYTRQGDEQYF. The CDR3 nucleotides are TGTGCCAGCAGTTACACCAGACAGGGAGACGAGCAGTACTTC.

The genes are TRBV7-2 and TRBJ1-4, with 7 positions matching TRBD1. CDR1 and CDR2 (germline): SGHTA, FQGNSA. V trimming: 5 bases; J trimming: 1 base; junction bases outside the gene matches: 4. This CDR3 is 15 amino acids long. The CDR3 nucleotides are TGTGCCAGCAGCCCCGACAGGGAAACTAATGAAAAACTGTTTTTT. It is translated as CASSPDRETNEKLFF.

The chain carries TRBV7-2 and TRBJ2-2, with 7 bases lining up with TRBD1. V lost 5 bases and J lost 0; bases outside the gene matches: 3. The CDR3 covers 15 residues. Germline CDR1 and CDR2: SGHTA and FQGNSA. This chain's CDR3 is CASSHGTANTGELFF. The CDR3 DNA follows: TGTGCCAGCAGCCACGGGACAGCGAACACCGGGGAGCTGTTTTTT. The complete variable domain, with remaining parts taken from reference TRBV7-2 and TRBJ2-2, reads GAGVSQSPSNKVTEKGKDVELRCDPISGHTALYWYRQSLGQGLEFLIYFQGNSAPDKSGLPSDRFSAERTGGSVSTLTIQRTQQEDSAVYLCASSHGTANTGELFFGEGSRLTVL.

As to this clone: This sample also contains other DNA sequences that code for the same CDR3. The chain employs TRBV4-1 and TRBJ2-7; weak D call: TRBD1 (5 bases). The germline V gene encodes CDR1 MGHRA and CDR2 YSYEKL. V was trimmed by 1 base and J by 0 bases, leaving 7 bases between them. The CDR3 contains 14 residues. The CDR3 coding sequence is TGCGCCAGCAGCCAAGGTCAGGGCTCCTACGAGCAGTACTTC. It translates to CASSQGQGSYEQYF.

The V and J genes are TRBV4-3 and TRBJ1-4, with D possibly matching TRBD1 (5 bases). Germline V gene data show CDR1 as LGHNA and CDR2 as YSLEER. V was shortened by 1 base and J by 4 bases, with 7 bases between the two germline ends. The CDR3 sequence is 14 residues long. CDR3 DNA sequence: TGCGCCAGCAGCCAAGGTGACAGTAATGAAAAACTGTTTTTT. The encoded protein is CASSQGDSNEKLFF.

The sample holds a few counts of this clone. V is TRBV28 and J is TRBJ2-3; D unclear. V lost 3 bases and J lost 8, with 9 bases in between. Germline V gives CDR1 MDHEN, CDR2 SYDVKM. This CDR3 region has 12 residues. The CDR3 nucleotides are TGTGCCAGCAGTTTTTCCATGGCTACGCAGTATTTT. It specifies CASSFSMATQYF.

The genes are TRBV9 and TRBJ1-2; tentatively, D is TRBD1 (6 bases). Germline lookup yields CDR1 SGDLS and CDR2 YYNGEE. The CDR3 extends over 14 amino acids. V was cut by 0 bases and J by 2 bases, with 8 bases left in between. CDR3 nucleotide sequence: TGTGCCAGCAGCGTAGGGGACACCAACTATGGCTACACCTTC. Its translation is CASSVGDTNYGYTF.

This chain links TRBV18 with TRBJ2-1; 10 positions match TRBD1. The V gene end was trimmed by 6 bases and the J gene end by 4 bases; junction bases not matched to a gene: 6. Germline values: CDR1 KGHSH, CDR2 LQKENI. The CDR3 extends over 15 amino acids. This chain's CDR3 is CASSRGTGAYNEQFF. The CDR3 nucleotides read TGTGCCAGCTCCCGAGGGACAGGGGCTTACAATGAGCAGTTCTTC.

V is TRBV6-1 and J is TRBJ2-7; TRBD1 is a possible D gene (5 bases). V was clipped by 6 bases and J by 2 bases, with 14 bases between them. This CDR3 spans 14 amino acids. Germline assignment: CDR1 MNHNS and CDR2 SASEGT. The CDR3 spells CASSTAGKTYEQYF. Here the CDR3 DNA reads TGTGCCAGCAGCACCGCAGGGAAAACCTACGAGCAGTACTTC.

This clone was detected a few times. The rearrangement links TRBV6-1 to TRBJ2-7; 11 positions match TRBD2. Germline CDR1 MNHNS, CDR2 SASEGT. This CDR3 comprises 14 residues. The J segment lost 2 bases and the V segment lost 6 bases, leaving 3 bases of the junction unmatched. The CDR3 coding sequence is TGTGCCAGCAGAACGGGACTAGCGGCCTACGAGCAGTACTTC. Its translation: CASRTGLAAYEQYF.